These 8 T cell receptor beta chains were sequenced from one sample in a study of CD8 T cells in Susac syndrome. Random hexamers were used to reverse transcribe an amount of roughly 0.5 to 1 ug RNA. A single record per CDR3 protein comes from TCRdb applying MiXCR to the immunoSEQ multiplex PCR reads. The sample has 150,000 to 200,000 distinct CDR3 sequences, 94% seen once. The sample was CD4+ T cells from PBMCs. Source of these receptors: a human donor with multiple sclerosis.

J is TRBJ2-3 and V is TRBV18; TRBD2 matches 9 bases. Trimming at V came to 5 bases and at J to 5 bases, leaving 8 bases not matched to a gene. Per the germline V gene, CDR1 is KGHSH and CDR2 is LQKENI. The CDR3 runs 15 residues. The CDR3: CASSRVAGAQDTQYF. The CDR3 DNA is TGTGCCAGCTCAAGGGTAGCGGGAGCTCAAGATACGCAGTATTTT. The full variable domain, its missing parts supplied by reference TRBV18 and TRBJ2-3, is NAGVMQNPRHLVRRRGQEARLRCSPMKGHSHVYWYRQLPEEGLKFMVYLQKENIIDESGMPKERFSAEFPKEGPSILRIQQVVRGDSAAYFCASSRVAGAQDTQYFGPGTRLTVL.

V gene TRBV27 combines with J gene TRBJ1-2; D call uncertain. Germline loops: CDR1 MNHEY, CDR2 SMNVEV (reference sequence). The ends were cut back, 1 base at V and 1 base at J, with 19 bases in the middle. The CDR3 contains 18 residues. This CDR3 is CASSLLSRGATDNYGYTF. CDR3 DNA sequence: TGTGCCAGCAGTTTATTAAGCCGGGGAGCTACAGATAACTATGGCTACACCTTC.

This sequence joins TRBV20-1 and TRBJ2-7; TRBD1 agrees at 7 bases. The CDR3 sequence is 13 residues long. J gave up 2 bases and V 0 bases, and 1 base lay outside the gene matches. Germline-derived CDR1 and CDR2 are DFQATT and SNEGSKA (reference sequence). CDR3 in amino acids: CSAREGQTYEQYF. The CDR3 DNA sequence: TGCAGTGCTAGAGAGGGACAGACCTACGAGCAGTACTTC.

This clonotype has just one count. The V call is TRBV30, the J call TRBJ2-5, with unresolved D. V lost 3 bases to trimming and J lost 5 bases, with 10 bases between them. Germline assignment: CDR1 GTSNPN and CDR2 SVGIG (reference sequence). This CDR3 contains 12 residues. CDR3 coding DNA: TGTGCCTGGAGCCCGGCCGGTGAGACCCAGTACTTC. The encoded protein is CAWSPAGETQYF.

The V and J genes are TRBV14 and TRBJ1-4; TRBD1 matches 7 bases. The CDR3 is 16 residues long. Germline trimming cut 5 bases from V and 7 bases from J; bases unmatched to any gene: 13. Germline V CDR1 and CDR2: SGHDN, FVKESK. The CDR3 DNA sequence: TGTGCCAGCAGCGAGGGGGCTTACGGAGGTCGTGAAAAACTGTTTTTT. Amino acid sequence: CASSEGAYGGREKLFF.

CDR3 nucleotides: TGTGCCAGTAGTATTGCCGGGAGTGAGACCCAGTACTTC. Amino acids: CASSIAGSETQYF. The rearrangement links TRBV19 to TRBJ2-5; D possibly corresponds to TRBD2 (6 bases). CDR3 length equals 13 residues. Trimming shortened V by 3 bases and J by 5 bases, and 10 bases separated the two germline ends. Germline-derived CDR1 and CDR2 are LNHDA and SQIVND (reference sequence).

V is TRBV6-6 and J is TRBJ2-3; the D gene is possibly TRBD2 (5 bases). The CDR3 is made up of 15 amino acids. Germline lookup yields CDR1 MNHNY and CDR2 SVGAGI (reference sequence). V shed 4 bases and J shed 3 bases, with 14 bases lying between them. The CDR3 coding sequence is TGTGCCAGCAGTTTTAGCGTCGGTTTTACAGATACGCAGTATTTT. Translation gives CASSFSVGFTDTQYF.

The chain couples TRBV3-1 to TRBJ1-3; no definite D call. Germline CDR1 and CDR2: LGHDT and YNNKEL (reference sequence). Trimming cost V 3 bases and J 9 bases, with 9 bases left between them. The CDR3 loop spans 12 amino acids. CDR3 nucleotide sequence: TGTGCCAGCAGCCACGCCGTTGGCACCATATATTTT. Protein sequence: CASSHAVGTIYF.